The clone carrying this TCR beta chain was counted only a few times. The data derive from a study of blood T cell repertoires in COVID-19. On the study more broadly: The United States, Italy and Spain supplied acute and convalescent COVID-19 samples. Nucleic acid was either cDNA or gDNA, and it came from T cells, B-cell-depleted T cells, or PBMCs.

Authors' processing steps: Using reference gene primer amplification, nucleated cell counts were estimated. Sequencing was performed with immunoSEQ multiplex PCR; in TCRdb, only in-frame clones are kept and a portion is missing. D and trimming come from the DNA, and the V and J calls and clone size come from that table. This table holds 150,000 to 200,000 clones, around 83% found once. V shed 5 bases and J shed 3 bases, with 10 bases lying between them. The CDR3 has 13 amino acids. Per germline, CDR1 SNHLY and CDR2 FYNNEI. The V and J genes are TRBV2 and TRBJ1-1; weak D call: TRBD1 (6 bases). The clonotype originates from a human donor in a cohort sampled during active COVID-19. The sample was peripheral blood. The CDR3 here is CASSSNRDTEAFF. CDR3 DNA sequence: TGTGCCAGCAGTTCCAACAGGGACACTGAAGCTTTCTTT.